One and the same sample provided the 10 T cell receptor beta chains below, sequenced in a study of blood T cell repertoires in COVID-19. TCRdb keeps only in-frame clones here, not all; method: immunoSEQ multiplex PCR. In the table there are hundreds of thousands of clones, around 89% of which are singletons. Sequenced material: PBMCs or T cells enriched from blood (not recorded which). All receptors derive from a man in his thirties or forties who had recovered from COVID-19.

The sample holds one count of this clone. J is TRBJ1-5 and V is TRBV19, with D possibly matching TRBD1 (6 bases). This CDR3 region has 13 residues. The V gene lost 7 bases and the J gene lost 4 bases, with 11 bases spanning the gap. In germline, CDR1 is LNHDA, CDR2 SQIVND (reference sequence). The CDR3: CASKGQGNQPQHF. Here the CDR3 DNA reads TGTGCCAGTAAGGGGCAGGGGAATCAGCCCCAGCATTTT.

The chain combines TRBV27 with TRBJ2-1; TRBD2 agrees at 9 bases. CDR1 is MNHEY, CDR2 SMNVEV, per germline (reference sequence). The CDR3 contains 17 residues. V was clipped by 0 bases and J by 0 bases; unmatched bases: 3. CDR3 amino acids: CASSLSTSGISYNEQFF. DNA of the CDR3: TGTGCCAGCAGTTTATCGACTAGCGGCATCTCCTACAATGAGCAGTTCTTC.

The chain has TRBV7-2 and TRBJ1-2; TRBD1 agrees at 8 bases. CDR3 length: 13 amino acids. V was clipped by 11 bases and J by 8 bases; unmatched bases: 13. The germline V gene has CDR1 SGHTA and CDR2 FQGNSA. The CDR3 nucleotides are TGTGCCGGGGGGACAGGTACAATATTGGGCTACACCTTC. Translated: CAGGTGTILGYTF.

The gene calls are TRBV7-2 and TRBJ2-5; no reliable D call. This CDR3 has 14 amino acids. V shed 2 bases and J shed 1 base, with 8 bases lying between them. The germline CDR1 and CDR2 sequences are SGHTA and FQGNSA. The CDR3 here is CASSLKHLQETQYF. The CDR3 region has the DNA TGTGCCAGCAGCTTAAAGCACCTCCAAGAGACCCAGTACTTC.

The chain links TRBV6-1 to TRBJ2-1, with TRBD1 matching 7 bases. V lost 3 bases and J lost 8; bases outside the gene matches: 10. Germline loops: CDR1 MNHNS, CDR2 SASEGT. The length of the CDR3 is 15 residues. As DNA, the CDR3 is TGTGCCAGCAGTGAGTGGGACAGAGGGGGTGATGAGCAGTTCTTC. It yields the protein CASSEWDRGGDEQFF.

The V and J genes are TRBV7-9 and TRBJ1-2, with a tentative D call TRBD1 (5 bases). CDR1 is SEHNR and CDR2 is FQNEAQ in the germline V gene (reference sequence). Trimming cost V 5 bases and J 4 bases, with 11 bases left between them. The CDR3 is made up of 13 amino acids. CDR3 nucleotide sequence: TGTGCCAGCAGCCTCATTGACAGCTATGGCTACACCTTC. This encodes CASSLIDSYGYTF.

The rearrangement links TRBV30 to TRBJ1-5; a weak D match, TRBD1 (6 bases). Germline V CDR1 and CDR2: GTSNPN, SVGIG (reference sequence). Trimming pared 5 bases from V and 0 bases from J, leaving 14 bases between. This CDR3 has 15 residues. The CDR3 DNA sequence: TGTGCCTGGGGAGACGGACAGTCTAGCAATCAGCCCCAGCATTTT. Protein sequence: CAWGDGQSSNQPQHF.

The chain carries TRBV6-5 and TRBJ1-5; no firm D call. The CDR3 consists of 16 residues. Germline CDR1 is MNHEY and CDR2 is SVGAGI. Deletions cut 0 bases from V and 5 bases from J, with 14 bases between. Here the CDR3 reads CASSYSIPGSDQPQHF. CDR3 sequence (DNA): TGTGCCAGCAGTTACTCGATACCAGGCTCGGATCAGCCCCAGCATTTT.

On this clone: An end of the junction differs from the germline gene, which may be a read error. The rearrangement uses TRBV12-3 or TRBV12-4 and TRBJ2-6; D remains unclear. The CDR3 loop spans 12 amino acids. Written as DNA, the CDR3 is TGTGCCAGCAGTTTATGGGCAAACGTCCTGACTTTC. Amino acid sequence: CASSLWANVLTF.

The CDR3 DNA reads as TGTGCCAGCTCACGTTTAGTCTGGGAGGAAGCTTTCTTT. Translating gives CASSRLVWEEAFF. This sequence joins TRBV18 and TRBJ1-1; D is unclear. The germline gives CDR1 KGHSH, CDR2 LQKENI. This CDR3 is 13 amino acids long. Trimming stripped 4 bases from V and 8 bases from J, with 14 bases between.